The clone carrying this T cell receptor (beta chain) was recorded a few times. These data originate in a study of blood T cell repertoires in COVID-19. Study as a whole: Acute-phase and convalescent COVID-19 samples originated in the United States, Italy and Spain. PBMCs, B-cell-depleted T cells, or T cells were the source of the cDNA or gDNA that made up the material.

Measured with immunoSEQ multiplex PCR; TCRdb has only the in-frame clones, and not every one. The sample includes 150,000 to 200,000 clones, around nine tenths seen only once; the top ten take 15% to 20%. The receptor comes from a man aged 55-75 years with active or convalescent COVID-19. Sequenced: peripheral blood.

The CDR3 region is CASSISAGSRSNQPQHF. DNA of the CDR3: TGTGCCAGTAGTATCAGTGCGGGTTCGCGGAGCAATCAGCCCCAGCATTTT. The rearrangement joins TRBV19 to TRBJ1-5; D ambiguous. This CDR3 is built from 17 residues. Per the germline V gene, CDR1 is LNHDA and CDR2 is SQIVND (reference sequence). V lost 3 bases and J lost 1, with 16 bases in between.